A selection of T cell receptor beta chains follows, all from one sample in a study of cytomegalovirus exposure and HLA in healthy donors. The method was immunoSEQ multiplex PCR; TCRdb's version includes in-frame clones alone and lacks a portion of them. The sample includes around 210,000 clones, about four fifths of them seen just once. What was sequenced was PBMCs. The receptor set was obtained from a male donor in good health and CMV-seropositive. Each CDR3 is given with its conserved first and last residue. D genes are given only for firm matches. Size values are once, few and many counts, or a class for expanded clones, and some rows have none.

>.|TRBV7-9|.|TRBJ1-2
TGTGCCAGCAGCTTTGTAAACTATGGCTACACCTTC
CASSFVNYGYTF
>TRBD2|TRBV6-4|.|TRBJ2-1
TGTGCCAGCAGTTACCGGGGGGATCGATCTGAGCAGTTCTTC
CASSYRGDRSEQFF
>.|TRBV7-3|.|TRBJ2-3
TGTGCCAGCAGCTTAGATCGAAGCTCCACAGATACGCAGTATTTT
CASSLDRSSTDTQYF
>.|TRBV2|.|TRBJ1-4
TGTGCCAGCAGGCAAGCGGGGCTAAATGAAAAACTGTTTTTT
CASRQAGLNEKLFF
>TRBD1|TRBV7-8|.|TRBJ1-2
TGTGCCAGCAGCTCGGCGGGACAGGGGTCTGGTGGCTACACCTTC
CASSSAGQGSGGYTF
>.|TRBV7-6|.|TRBJ2-2
TGTGCCAGCAGCTTAGAGGCGGGGGCCCCAACGGGCGGGGAGCTGTTTTTT
CASSLEAGAPTGGELFF
>.|TRBV6-1|.|TRBJ1-2
TGTGCCAGCATCCGCAGTCGGGGTGATGGCTACACCTTC
CASIRSRGDGYTF
>.|TRBV23-1|.|TRBJ1-3
TGCGCCAGCAGTCCCCAAAGACAGCTCTCTGGAAACACCATATATTTT
CASSPQRQLSGNTIYF
>.|TRBV4-2|.|TRBJ1-2
TGTGCCAGCAGCCAAGGATTGACAGCTAACTATGGCTACACCTTC
CASSQGLTANYGYTF
>.|TRBV4-2|.|TRBJ1-1
TGTGCCAGCAGCCCTTCGGACAGCCTAACTGAAGCTTTCTTT
CASSPSDSLTEAFF
>TRBD1|TRBV6-1|.|TRBJ1-2
TGTGCCAGCAGGGAACAGGGGGCGCGAGGCTACACCTTC
CASREQGARGYTF
>TRBD2|TRBV14|once|TRBJ2-1
TGTGCCAGCAGCCAAGGGTTACGGGGGGTGGACAATGAGCAGTTCTTC
CASSQGLRGVDNEQFF
>.|TRBV6-6|few|TRBJ2-7
TGTGCCAGCAGTTCCCAATCCTACGAGCAGTACTTC
CASSSQSYEQYF
>.|TRBV5-1|.|TRBJ2-5
TGCGCCAGCAGCCCTAGAGTGCGCGAGACCCAGTACTTC
CASSPRVRETQYF
>TRBD1|TRBV28|.|TRBJ1-4
TGTGCCAGCAGTTTGCCAGGGGGAGGTGAAAAACTGTTTTTT
CASSLPGGGEKLFF
>TRBD2|TRBV18|.|TRBJ2-1
TGTGCCAGCTCATTAAATAGCGGGGGGGCCAATGAGCAGTTCTTC
CASSLNSGGANEQFF
>.|TRBV6-4|.|TRBJ1-5
TGTGCCAGCAGTGACGAACACAACAGCAATCAGCCCCAGCATTTT
CASSDEHNSNQPQHF
>.|TRBV27|.|TRBJ2-2
TGTGCCAGCAGTTCGTCAGGGGTCGGGGAGCTGTTTTTT
CASSSSGVGELFF
>.|TRBV21-1|.|TRBJ2-4
TGTGCCGCGCGGGGTATACTAGCCAAAAACATTCAGTACTTC
CAARGILAKNIQYF
>.|TRBV11-2|.|TRBJ2-4
TGTGCCAGCAGTATCTCAGGGGGGGCCAAAAACATTCAGTACTTC
CASSISGGAKNIQYF
>.|TRBV7-2|few|TRBJ1-1
TGTGCCAGCAGCTTCTCGAGACAGAACACTGAAGCTTTCTTT
CASSFSRQNTEAFF
>TRBD2|TRBV7-9|.|TRBJ2-3
TGTGCCAGCAGCTTAGATTTCGGGGGGAACACAGATACGCAGTATTTT
CASSLDFGGNTDTQYF
>.|TRBV18|.|TRBJ1-1
TGTGCCAGCTCACCGGCAGTGACAGCAAACACTGAAGCTTTCTTT
CASSPAVTANTEAFF
>.|TRBV7-3|.|TRBJ1-6
TGTGCCAGCAGCTTAACGGGCTTCTCCTATAATTCACCCCTCCACTTT
CASSLTGFSYNSPLHF
>TRBD2|TRBV7-6|.|TRBJ2-3
TGTGCCAGCAGCTCCTCTGGGGTGGGAGGGCCAGCAGATACGCAGTATTTT
CASSSSGVGGPADTQYF
>.|TRBV30|.|TRBJ1-5
TGTGCCTGGAGTGGGCAGGGTGGTCAGCCCCAGCATTTT
CAWSGQGGQPQHF
>.|TRBV7-2|.|TRBJ2-3
TGTGCCAGCAGCTTTTCCGGGGTAGCGGTGCAAGATACGCAGTATTTT
CASSFSGVAVQDTQYF
>.|TRBV6-5|.|TRBJ1-2
TGTGCCAGCAGTTACGGGGCAGAAATTTATGGCTACACCTTC
CASSYGAEIYGYTF
>.|TRBV7-9|.|TRBJ2-5
TGTGCCAGCAGCTTAGGGGGGCCGGAGACCCAGTACTTC
CASSLGGPETQYF
>.|TRBV7-6|.|TRBJ2-7
TGTGCCAGCAGCTCCCGAGAGGATGGCGAGCAGTACTTC
CASSSREDGEQYF
>TRBD2|TRBV7-9|.|TRBJ2-7
TGTGCCAGCAGCGGTAGCGGGAAGCGGACCTCCTACGAGCAGTACTTC
CASSGSGKRTSYEQYF
>TRBD1|TRBV5-5|.|TRBJ2-7
TGTGCCAGCAGCATGTTAAGGGGGCGACCGGATGCTGTAACCTACGAGCAGTACTTC
CASSMLRGRPDAVTYEQYF
>TRBD1|TRBV18|.|TRBJ2-7
TGTGCCAGCTCACCACTACAGGGGGCAACGGGCGAGCAGTACTTC
CASSPLQGATGEQYF
>.|TRBV7-2|.|TRBJ2-7
TGTGCCAGCAGCTTCTCTCGAGGCGACTACGAGCAGTACTTC
CASSFSRGDYEQYF
>.|TRBV2|.|TRBJ1-6
TGTGCCAGCAGTGAATTGAGGCCGCCCAATTCACCCCTCCACTTT
CASSELRPPNSPLHF
>.|TRBV5-4|once|TRBJ1-2
TGTGCCAGCAGCTCGCCCGAGGAGGTTGTCTATGGCTACACCTTC
CASSSPEEVVYGYTF
>TRBD2|TRBV10-3|.|TRBJ2-7
TGTGCCATCAGTCTTGCGGGAGGCGGCGAGCAGTACTTC
CAISLAGGGEQYF
>.|TRBV4-2|once|TRBJ2-5
TGTGCCAGCAGCCAAGAATCCGGCCAACTCCGATCGGGGACCCAGTACTTC
CASSQESGQLRSGTQYF
>.|TRBV9|.|TRBJ1-2
TGTGCCAGCAGCCCCCGGGGGGGCGATGGCTACACCTTC
CASSPRGGDGYTF
>TRBD2|TRBV27|.|TRBJ2-1
TGTGCCAGCGGAGCGGGAGCGCTACCCGATAATGAGCAGTTCTTC
CASGAGALPDNEQFF
>.|TRBV6-6|once|TRBJ1-5
TGTGCCAGCAGTCCCTCGACAGTATACAAGCCCCAGCATTTT
CASSPSTVYKPQHF
>.|TRBV5-6|.|TRBJ2-1
TGTGCCAGCAGCTTGGCCCGGGACTACAATGAGCAGTTCTTC
CASSLARDYNEQFF
>.|TRBV9|.|TRBJ1-3
TGTGCCAGCAGCGGCGGGGGATCTGGAAACACCATATATTTT
CASSGGGSGNTIYF
>.|TRBV28|.|TRBJ2-5
TGTGCCAGTCGTGACCAGGGGGAGACCCAGTACTTC
CASRDQGETQYF
>.|TRBV7-2|.|TRBJ1-4
TGTGCCAGCAGCTTAACGAGAGCAACTAATGAAAAACTGTTTTTT
CASSLTRATNEKLFF
>TRBD2|TRBV5-1|.|TRBJ2-1
TGCGCCAGCAGCTCAGGACTAGCGGGATCCAATGAGCAGTTCTTC
CASSSGLAGSNEQFF
>.|TRBV30|.|TRBJ2-5
TGTGCCTGGAGTGGGAGGGGCACGGAGACCCAGTACTTC
CAWSGRGTETQYF
>TRBD1|TRBV27|.|TRBJ1-2
TGTGCCAGCAGTCGGGACAGTAACTATGGCTACACCTTC
CASSRDSNYGYTF
>.|TRBV6-5|.|TRBJ2-3
TGTGCCAGCAGATCTTTGTCTACGCAGTATTTT
CASRSLSTQYF
>TRBD2|TRBV28|.|TRBJ2-7
TGTGCCAGCAGTTTAAGGCCTAGCGGGACCTTAACCTACGAGCAGTACTTC
CASSLRPSGTLTYEQYF